Listed below are T cell receptor beta chains from one sample, sequenced in a study of spatial heterogeneity in lung cancer. TCRdb independently ran MiXCR on the 5' RACE reads; one entry per CDR3 protein. The top ten clones hold around a sixth of a sample with 1,500 to 2,000 distinct CDR3 sequences, roughly 14% of them seen once. The sequenced sample was normal lung tissue next to the tumor, obtained at surgery. The source is a male donor with early-stage non-small cell lung cancer. The CDR3 runs from the conserved cysteine through the conserved F or W. Each record gives: J gene, V gene, D gene, clone size, CDR3 protein, CDR3 DNA. D genes are given only for firm matches. Only part of the rows carry a size: once, few, many, or a class if the clone is expanded.

TRBJ2-2	TRBV28	TRBD2	medium-sized	CASSYLAGGDTGELFF	TGTGCCAGCAGTTACCTAGCGGGAGGTGACACCGGGGAGCTGTTTTTT
TRBJ2-2	TRBV9	.	medium-sized	CASSVDWGLQENTGELFF	TGTGCCAGCAGCGTAGATTGGGGGTTACAAGAAAACACCGGGGAGCTGTTTTTT
TRBJ1-1	TRBV28	.	medium-sized	CASSLYQTMNTEAFF	TGTGCCAGCAGTTTATACCAGACCATGAACACTGAAGCTTTCTTT
TRBJ1-2	TRBV28	TRBD1	medium-sized	CASRMDRNYGYTF	TGTGCCAGCAGGATGGACAGGAACTATGGCTACACCTTC
TRBJ1-1	TRBV27	TRBD1	medium-sized	CASRGQGFEAFF	TGTGCCAGCAGGGGACAGGGGTTTGAAGCTTTCTTT
TRBJ2-7	TRBV6-6	.	medium-sized	CASTLDSNTLEQYF	TGTGCCAGCACCCTGGACTCAAACACCCTCGAGCAGTACTTC
TRBJ2-1	TRBV6-1	TRBD2	.	CASSPKDSGSGNEQFF	TGTGCCAGCAGCCCCAAGGATAGCGGGAGCGGGAATGAGCAGTTCTTC
TRBJ1-1	TRBV28	.	large	CASSLWRGGTEAFF	TGTGCCAGCAGTTTATGGAGGGGCGGCACTGAAGCTTTCTTT
TRBJ2-5	TRBV27	TRBD2	medium-sized	CASRPLAGGGETQYF	TGTGCCAGCAGACCCTTGGCGGGAGGAGGCGAGACCCAGTACTTC
TRBJ2-1	TRBV29-1	.	many	CSVSGPVNEQFF	TGCAGCGTTTCAGGGCCCGTAAATGAGCAGTTCTTC
TRBJ1-2	TRBV3-1	.	.	CASSFAGTPFYGYTF	TGTGCCAGCAGCTTCGCCGGGACACCGTTCTATGGCTACACCTTC
TRBJ2-5	TRBV4-1	TRBD1	medium-sized	CASSQLRDREETQYF	TGCGCCAGCAGCCAGCTGAGGGACAGGGAAGAGACCCAGTACTTC
TRBJ2-5	TRBV20-1	TRBD2	medium-sized	CSLSGGRETQYF	TGCAGCCTTAGCGGGGGTAGGGAGACCCAGTACTTC
TRBJ1-5	TRBV5-1	.	medium-sized	CASSLERGQPQHF	TGCGCCAGCAGCTTAGAAAGGGGTCAGCCCCAGCATTTT
TRBJ2-1	TRBV28	TRBD2	few	CASSPVAGGYNEQFF	TGTGCCAGCAGTCCTGTAGCGGGAGGGTACAATGAGCAGTTCTTC
TRBJ2-5	TRBV11-1	.	medium-sized	CASSLNGFQETQYF	TGTGCCAGCAGCTTAAACGGTTTCCAAGAGACCCAGTACTTC
TRBJ2-1	TRBV10-1	.	.	CASSTAGGPRVQFF	TGCGCCAGCAGCACCGCAGGGGGGCCTAGGGTGCAGTTCTTC
TRBJ2-5	TRBV27	.	large	CASSLSYSGQETQYF	TGTGCCAGCAGTTTAAGTTACTCCGGCCAAGAGACCCAGTACTTC
TRBJ2-7	TRBV30	TRBD2	large	CAWSYSGGPDEQYF	TGTGCCTGGAGTTACAGCGGGGGGCCGGACGAGCAGTACTTC
TRBJ2-7	TRBV6-2/TRBV6-3	.	.	CASRASHEQYF	TGTGCCAGCAGAGCTTCCCACGAGCAGTACTTC
TRBJ2-5	TRBV6-5	.	.	CASSYNKNRSETQYF	TGTGCCAGCAGTTACAACAAAAACAGGTCCGAGACCCAGTACTTC
TRBJ1-1	TRBV11-2	.	medium-sized	CASSPDVGEAFF	TGTGCCAGCAGCCCAGATGTGGGTGAAGCTTTCTTT
TRBJ1-5	TRBV7-8	.	many	CASSLGPNQPQHF	TGTGCCAGCAGCCTGGGCCCAAATCAGCCCCAGCATTTT
TRBJ2-4	TRBV12-5	.	many	CASGPGPIQYF	TGTGCTAGTGGTCCGGGACCAATTCAGTACTTC
TRBJ2-1	TRBV27	TRBD2	few	CASSPVYPRTSPIFNEQFF	TGTGCCAGCAGTCCCGTGTACCCCAGGACTAGCCCCATCTTCAATGAGCAGTTCTTC
TRBJ1-1	TRBV27	.	medium-sized	CASSLAANTEAFF	TGTGCCAGCAGTTTAGCGGCGAACACTGAAGCTTTCTTT
TRBJ1-2	TRBV12-3/TRBV12-4	.	medium-sized	CASSLDGLRRGYTF	TGTGCCAGCAGTTTAGATGGTCTACGAAGGGGCTACACCTTC
TRBJ1-4	TRBV6-1	TRBD1	.	CASSEDRAKGKLFF	TGTGCCAGCAGTGAGGACAGGGCGAAGGGAAAACTGTTTTTT
TRBJ2-3	TRBV7-6	TRBD1	medium-sized	CASSSGQGGTDTQYF	TGTGCCAGCAGCTCCGGACAGGGGGGCACAGATACGCAGTATTTT
TRBJ1-6	TRBV6-1	.	.	CASSEMGQYNSPLHF	TGTGCCAGCAGTGAAATGGGACAATATAATTCACCCCTCCACTTT